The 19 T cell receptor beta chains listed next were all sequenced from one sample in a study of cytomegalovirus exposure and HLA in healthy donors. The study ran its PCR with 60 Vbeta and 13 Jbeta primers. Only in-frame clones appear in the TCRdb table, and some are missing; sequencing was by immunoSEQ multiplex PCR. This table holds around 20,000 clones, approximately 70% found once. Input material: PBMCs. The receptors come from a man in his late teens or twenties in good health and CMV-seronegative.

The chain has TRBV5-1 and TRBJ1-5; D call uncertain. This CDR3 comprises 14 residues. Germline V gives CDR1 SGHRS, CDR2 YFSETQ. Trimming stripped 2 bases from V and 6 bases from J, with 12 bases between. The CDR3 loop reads CASSLGEKSQPQHF. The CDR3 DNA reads TGCGCCAGCAGCTTAGGAGAAAAGAGTCAGCCCCAGCATTTT.

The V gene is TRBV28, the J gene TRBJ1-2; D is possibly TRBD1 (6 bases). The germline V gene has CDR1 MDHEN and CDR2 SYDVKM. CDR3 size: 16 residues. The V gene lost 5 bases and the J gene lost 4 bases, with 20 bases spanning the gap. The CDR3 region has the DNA TGTGCCAGCAGTCAGACACCGGGACAACCAACCTATGGCTACACCTTC. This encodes CASSQTPGQPTYGYTF.

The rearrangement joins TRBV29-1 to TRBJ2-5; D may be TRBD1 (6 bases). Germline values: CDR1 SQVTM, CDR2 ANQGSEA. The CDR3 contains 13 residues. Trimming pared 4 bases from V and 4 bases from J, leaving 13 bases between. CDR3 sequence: CSVAGLGGETQYF. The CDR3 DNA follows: TGCAGCGTTGCAGGGTTAGGGGGAGAGACCCAGTACTTC.

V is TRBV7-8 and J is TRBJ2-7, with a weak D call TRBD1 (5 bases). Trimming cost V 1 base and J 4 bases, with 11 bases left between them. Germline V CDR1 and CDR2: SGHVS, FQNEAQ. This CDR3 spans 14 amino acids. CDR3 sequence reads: CASSLVQGGYEQYF. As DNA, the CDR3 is TGTGCCAGCAGCTTAGTCCAGGGTGGTTACGAGCAGTACTTC.

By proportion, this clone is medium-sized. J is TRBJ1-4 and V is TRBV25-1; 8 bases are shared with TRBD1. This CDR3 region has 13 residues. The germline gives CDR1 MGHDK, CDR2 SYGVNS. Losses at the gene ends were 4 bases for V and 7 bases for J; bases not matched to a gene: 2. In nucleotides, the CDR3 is TGTGCCAGCAGTGGGACAGGGACTGAAAAACTGTTTTTT. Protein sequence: CASSGTGTEKLFF.

CDR3 protein: CAWRTGSIEAFF. The CDR3, as DNA: TGTGCCTGGAGAACAGGGTCTATTGAAGCTTTCTTT. The V gene is TRBV30, the J gene TRBJ1-1, with D tentatively TRBD1 (6 bases). V was pared by 3 bases and J by 7 bases, with 12 bases between. CDR3 length: 12 amino acids. Germline CDR1 and CDR2: GTSNPN and SVGIG (reference sequence).

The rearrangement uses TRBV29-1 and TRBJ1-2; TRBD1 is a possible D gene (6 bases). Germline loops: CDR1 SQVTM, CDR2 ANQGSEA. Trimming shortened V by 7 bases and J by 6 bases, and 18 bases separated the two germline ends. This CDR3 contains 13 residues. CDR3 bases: TGCAGCGGACTGGACAGCCTACTGAATGGCTACACCTTC. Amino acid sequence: CSGLDSLLNGYTF. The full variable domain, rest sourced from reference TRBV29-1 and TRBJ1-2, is SAVISQKPSRDICQRGTSLTIQCQVDSQVTMMFWYRQQPGQSLTLIATANQGSEATYESGFVIDKFPISRPNLTFSTLTVSNMSPEDSSIYLCSGLDSLLNGYTFGSGTRLTVV.

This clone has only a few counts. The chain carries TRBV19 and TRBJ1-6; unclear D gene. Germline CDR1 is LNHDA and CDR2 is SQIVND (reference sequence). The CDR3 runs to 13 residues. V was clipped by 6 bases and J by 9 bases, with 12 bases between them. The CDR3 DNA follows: TGTGCCAGTAGCCTGGCCTCGGGTTCACCCCTCCACTTT. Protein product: CASSLASGSPLHF.

CDR3 sequence reads: CASSVGRGETQYF. CDR3 coding DNA: TGTGCCAGCAGCGTAGGGCGCGGAGAGACCCAGTACTTC. The V gene is TRBV9, the J gene TRBJ2-5; D unclear. CDR1 is SGDLS, CDR2 YYNGEE, per germline. Between the trimmed V and J ends, which lost 0 bases and 4 bases, there was a span of 7 bases. The CDR3 is 13 amino acids.

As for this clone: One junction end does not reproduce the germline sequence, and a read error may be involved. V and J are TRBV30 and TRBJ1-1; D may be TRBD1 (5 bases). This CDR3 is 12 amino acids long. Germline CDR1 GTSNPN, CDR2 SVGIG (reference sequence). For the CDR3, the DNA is TGTGCCTGGAGCGTCGAAGGGACCAGGGACTCCTTT. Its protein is CAWSVEGTRDSF.

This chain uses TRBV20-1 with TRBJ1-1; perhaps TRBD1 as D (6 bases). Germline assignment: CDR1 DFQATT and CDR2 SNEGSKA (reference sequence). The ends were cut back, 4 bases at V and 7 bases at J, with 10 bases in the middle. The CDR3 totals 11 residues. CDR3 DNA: TGCAGTGCTACCGGGACACTTGAAGCTTTCTTT. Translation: CSATGTLEAFF.

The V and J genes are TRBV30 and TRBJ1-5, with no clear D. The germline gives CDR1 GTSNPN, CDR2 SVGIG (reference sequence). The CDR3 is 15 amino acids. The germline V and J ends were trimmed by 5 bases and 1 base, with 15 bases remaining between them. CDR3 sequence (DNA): TGTGCCTGGGGGAAAGGAGAGCGGAGCAATCAGCCCCAGCATTTT. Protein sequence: CAWGKGERSNQPQHF.

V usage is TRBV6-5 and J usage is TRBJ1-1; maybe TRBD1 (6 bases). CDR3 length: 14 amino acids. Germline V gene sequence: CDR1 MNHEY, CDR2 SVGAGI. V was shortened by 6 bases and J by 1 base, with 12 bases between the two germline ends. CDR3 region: CASRRQVPNTEAFF. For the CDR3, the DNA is TGTGCCAGCAGGCGACAGGTCCCGAACACTGAAGCTTTCTTT.

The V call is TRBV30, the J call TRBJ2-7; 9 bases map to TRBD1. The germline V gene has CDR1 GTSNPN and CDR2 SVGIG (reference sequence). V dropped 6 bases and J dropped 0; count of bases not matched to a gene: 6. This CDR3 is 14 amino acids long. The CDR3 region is CACTGTGSSYEQYF. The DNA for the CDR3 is TGTGCCTGCACCGGGACAGGGAGCTCCTACGAGCAGTACTTC. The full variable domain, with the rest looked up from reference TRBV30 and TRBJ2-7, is SQTIHQWPATLVQPVGSPLSLECTVEGTSNPNLYWYRQAAGRGLQLLFYSVGIGQISSEVPQNLSASRPQDRQFILSSKKLLLSDSGFYLCACTGTGSSYEQYFGPGTRLTVT.

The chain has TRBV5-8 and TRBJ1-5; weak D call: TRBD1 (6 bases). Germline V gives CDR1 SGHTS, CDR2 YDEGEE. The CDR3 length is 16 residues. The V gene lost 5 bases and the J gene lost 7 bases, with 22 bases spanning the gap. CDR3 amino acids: CASSFPYREQGQPQHF. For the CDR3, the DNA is TGTGCCAGCAGTTTTCCCTACAGGGAACAGGGACAGCCCCAGCATTTT.

In DNA form, the CDR3 reads TGTGCCAGCAGTGCCCGACAGGGGATCTATGGCTACACCTTC. It yields the protein CASSARQGIYGYTF. The J gene is TRBJ1-2, the V gene TRBV6-1; 8 bases match TRBD1. J lost 4 bases, V lost 4 bases, and 5 bases had no gene match. Per germline, CDR1 MNHNS and CDR2 SASEGT. This CDR3 is 14 amino acids long.

The CDR3 is CASSQFDRVGNYGYTF. The CDR3 region has the DNA TGTGCCAGCAGCCAATTCGACAGGGTGGGGAACTATGGCTACACCTTC. The genes are TRBV4-2 and TRBJ1-2; TRBD1 matches 7 bases. V trimming: 2 bases; J trimming: 2 bases; junction bases outside the gene matches: 8. This CDR3 contains 16 residues. Germline V gives CDR1 LGHNA, CDR2 YNFKEQ.

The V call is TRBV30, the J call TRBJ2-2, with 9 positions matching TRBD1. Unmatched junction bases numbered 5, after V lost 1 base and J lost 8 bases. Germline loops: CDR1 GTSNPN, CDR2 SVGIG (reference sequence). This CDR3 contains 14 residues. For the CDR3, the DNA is TGTGCCTGGAGTGCAACAGGGGGCACGGGGGAGCTGTTTTTT. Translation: CAWSATGGTGELFF.

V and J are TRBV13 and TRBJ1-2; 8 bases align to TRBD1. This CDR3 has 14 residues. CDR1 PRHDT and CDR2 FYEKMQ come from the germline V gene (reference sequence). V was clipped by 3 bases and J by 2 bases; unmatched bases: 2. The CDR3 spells CASSLGDRNYGYTF. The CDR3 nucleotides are TGTGCCAGCAGCTTGGGGGACAGGAACTATGGCTACACCTTC. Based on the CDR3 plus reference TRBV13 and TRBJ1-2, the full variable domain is AAGVIQSPRHLIKEKRETATLKCYPIPRHDTVYWYQQGPGQDPQFLISFYEKMQSDKGSIPDRFSAQQFSDYHSELNMSSLELGDSALYFCASSLGDRNYGYTFGSGTRLTVV.